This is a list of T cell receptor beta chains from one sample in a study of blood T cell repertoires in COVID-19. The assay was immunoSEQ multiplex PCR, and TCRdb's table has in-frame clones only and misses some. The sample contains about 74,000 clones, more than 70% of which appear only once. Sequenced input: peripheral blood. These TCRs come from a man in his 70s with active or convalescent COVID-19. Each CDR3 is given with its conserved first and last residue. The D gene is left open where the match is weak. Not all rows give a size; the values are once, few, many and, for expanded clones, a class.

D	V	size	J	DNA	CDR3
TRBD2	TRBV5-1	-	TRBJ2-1	TGCGCCAGCAGCCGTTTTATCAGGACTAGCGGCTATGAGCAGTTCTTC	CASSRFIRTSGYEQFF
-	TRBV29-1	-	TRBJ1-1	TGCAGCGTCGGACAGATGATTGCTTTCTTT	CSVGQMIAFF
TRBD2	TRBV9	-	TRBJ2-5	TGTGCCAGCAGCGTGGGACTAGCGGAAGAGACCCAGTACTTC	CASSVGLAEETQYF
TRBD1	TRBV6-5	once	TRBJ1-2	TGTGCCAGCCTCTTCACAGGGGCCGGCCATTCGTACACCTTC	CASLFTGAGHSYTF
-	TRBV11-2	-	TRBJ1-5	TGTGCCAGCAGCTTAGACCCCGGGGCTCTTGGGGGCTATAGCAATCAGCCCCAGCATTTT	CASSLDPGALGGYSNQPQHF
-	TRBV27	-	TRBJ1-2	TGTGCCAGCACTCAGGGGTTGGGCTACACCTTC	CASTQGLGYTF
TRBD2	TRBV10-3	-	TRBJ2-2	TGTGCCATCAGGACTAGCGGGGAAAACACCGGGGAGCTGTTTTTT	CAIRTSGENTGELFF
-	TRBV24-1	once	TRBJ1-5	TGTGCCACCAGTTGGCCCCCGGGACAAAATATCAGCAATCAGCCCCAGCATTTT	CATSWPPGQNISNQPQHF
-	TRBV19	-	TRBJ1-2	TGTGCCAGTAGTATCAGAGGGGCACAGGGTCAGGATGGCTACACCTTC	CASSIRGAQGQDGYTF
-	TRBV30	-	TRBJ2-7	TGTGCCTGGAGTCCTCGGACACCCTACGAGCAGTACTTC	CAWSPRTPYEQYF
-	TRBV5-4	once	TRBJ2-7	TGTGCCAGCAGCTCTACAGTTTCTTCCTACGAGCAGTACTTC	CASSSTVSSYEQYF
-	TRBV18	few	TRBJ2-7	TGTGCCAGCTCACCTGTGGGAGAGAATTCGGAGCAGTACTTC	CASSPVGENSEQYF
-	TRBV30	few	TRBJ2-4	TGTGCCTGGAGTCCGGGACACCTTTTAGCCAAAAACATTCAGTACTTC	CAWSPGHLLAKNIQYF
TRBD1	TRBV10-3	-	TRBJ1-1	TGTGCCATCAGTGGTGGGACAGAGGAAGCTTTCTTT	CAISGGTEEAFF
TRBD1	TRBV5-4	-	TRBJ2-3	TGTGCCAGCGGGGACAGGAGATCTAGCACAGATACGCAGTATTTT	CASGDRRSSTDTQYF
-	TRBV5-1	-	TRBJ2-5	TGCGCCAGCAGCTTGGACGGCAGGAGGGAAGAGACCCAGTACTTC	CASSLDGRREETQYF
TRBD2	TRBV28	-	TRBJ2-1	TGTGCCAGCAGGCATAGCGGGAGCGGCTTCAATGAGCAGTTCTTC	CASRHSGSGFNEQFF
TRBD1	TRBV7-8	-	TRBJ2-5	TGTGCCAGCACCTTATACAGGGGAGTTGGGACCCAGTACTTC	CASTLYRGVGTQYF
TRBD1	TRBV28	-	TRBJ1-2	TGTGCCAGCACGGACAGGACCAATGGCTACACCTTC	CASTDRTNGYTF
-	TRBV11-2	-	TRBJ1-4	TGTGCCAGCAGCCCCTCGGGTCTAAACGGAGATGAAAAACTGTTTTTT	CASSPSGLNGDEKLFF
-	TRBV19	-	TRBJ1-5	TGTGCCAGTTCCTATAGCAATCAGCCCCAGCATTTT	CASSYSNQPQHF
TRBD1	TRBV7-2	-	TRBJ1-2	TGTGCCAGCAGCCCTACCCGTTCAGGGACAGGATATAACTATGGCTACACCTTC	CASSPTRSGTGYNYGYTF
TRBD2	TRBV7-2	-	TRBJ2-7	TGTGCCAGCAGCCTCCAACTAGCGGGAGGTGCTGAGCAGTACTTC	CASSLQLAGGAEQYF
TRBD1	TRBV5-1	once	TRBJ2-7	TGCGCCAGCAGCTCGGGGACAGGGGTCTACGAGCAGTACTTC	CASSSGTGVYEQYF
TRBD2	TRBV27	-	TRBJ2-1	TGTGCCAGCAGTCCCCATTTGGAAGCGGGAGGGCCTGGTGAGCAGTTCTTC	CASSPHLEAGGPGEQFF
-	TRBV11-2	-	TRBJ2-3	TGTGCCAGCAGCTTTAGAACAGTTCTAGCTCTCACAGATACGCAGTATTTT	CASSFRTVLALTDTQYF
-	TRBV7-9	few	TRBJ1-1	TGTGCCAGCAGCCCCCCCCGGACAGTCATGAACACTGAAGCTTTCTTT	CASSPPRTVMNTEAFF
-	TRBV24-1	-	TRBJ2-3	TGTGCCACCAGAGGAGGGGGCACAGATACGCAGTATTTT	CATRGGGTDTQYF
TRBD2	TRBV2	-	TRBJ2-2	TGTGCCAGCAGTGATAGCGGGACGGGCGGGGAGCTGTTTTTT	CASSDSGTGGELFF
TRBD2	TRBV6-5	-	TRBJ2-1	TGTGCCAGCGGCTCACTAGCGGGAGGGCCTAATGAGCAGTTCTTC	CASGSLAGGPNEQFF
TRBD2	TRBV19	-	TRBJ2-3	TGTGCCAGTAGTAAGACTAGCGGATTGGGGGCAGATACGCAGTATTTT	CASSKTSGLGADTQYF
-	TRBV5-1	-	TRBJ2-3	TGCGCCAGCAGCTTGGCTGGCAAATCTAGCACAGATACGCAGTATTTT	CASSLAGKSSTDTQYF
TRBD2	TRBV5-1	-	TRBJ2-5	TGCGCCAGCAGCTTGCTCACCTCTAGCGGGGGGGCGCGGGCCCAGTACTTC	CASSLLTSSGGARAQYF
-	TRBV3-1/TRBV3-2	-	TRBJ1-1	TGTGCCAGCGGACCAGGGGTTGGAGCTTTCTTT	CASGPGVGAFF
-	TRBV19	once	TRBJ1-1	TGTGCCAGTAGTATAGCCCCACTCTACACTGAAGCTTTCTTT	CASSIAPLYTEAFF
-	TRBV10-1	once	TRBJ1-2	TGCGCCAGCAGTGAGAGGTTGGGACAAGCGGAAGGCTACACCTTC	CASSERLGQAEGYTF
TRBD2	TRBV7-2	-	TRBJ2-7	TGTGCCAGCAGCTTAGCGGCGGGAGACTACGAGCAGTACTTC	CASSLAAGDYEQYF
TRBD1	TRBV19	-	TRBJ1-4	TGTGCCAGTAGCTGGACAGGGGAGGAAAAACTGTTTTTT	CASSWTGEEKLFF
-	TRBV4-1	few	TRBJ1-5	TGCGCCAGCAGCCTGGGGGCGAATCAGCCCCAGCATTTT	CASSLGANQPQHF
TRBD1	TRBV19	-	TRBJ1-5	TGTGCCAGTAGTACGGACAGGGGCAATCAGCCCCAGCATTTT	CASSTDRGNQPQHF
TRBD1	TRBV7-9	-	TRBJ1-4	TGTGCCAGCAGCTTAAGGGACAGGGATGAAAAACTGTTTTTT	CASSLRDRDEKLFF
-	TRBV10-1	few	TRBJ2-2	TGCGCCAGCAGTGAATATTATAGGGCTAGCGTGGGCACCGGGGAGCTGTTTTTT	CASSEYYRASVGTGELFF
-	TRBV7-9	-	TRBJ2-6	TGTGCCAGCAGCCCCCGGGGGGCCAACGTCCTGACTTTC	CASSPRGANVLTF
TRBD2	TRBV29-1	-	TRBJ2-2	TGCAGCGGATGGACGGGACTAGGCACCGGGGAGCTGTTTTTT	CSGWTGLGTGELFF
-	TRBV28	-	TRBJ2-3	TGTGCCAGCAGTTTACAGGGGACAGATACGCAGTATTTT	CASSLQGTDTQYF
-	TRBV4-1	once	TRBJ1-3	TGCGCCAGCAGCCAAGATCCAGCCAGGGCGTCGGGAAACACCATATATTTT	CASSQDPARASGNTIYF
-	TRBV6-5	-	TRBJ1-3	TGTGCCAGCAGTCCTGGCGGTCCTGGAAACACCATATATTTT	CASSPGGPGNTIYF
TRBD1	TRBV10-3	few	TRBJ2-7	TGTGCCATCCAGACAGGGAGCAGTAACGAGCAGTACTTC	CAIQTGSSNEQYF
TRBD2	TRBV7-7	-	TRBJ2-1	TGTGCCAGCAGCTTGGCCGGGACTAGAGGCTACAATGAGCAGTTCTTC	CASSLAGTRGYNEQFF
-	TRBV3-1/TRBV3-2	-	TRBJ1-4	TGTGCCAGCGCTGGGGGGGCTAATGAAAAACTGTTTTTT	CASAGGANEKLFF
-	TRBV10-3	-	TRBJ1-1	TGTGCCATCAGTGAGCCACAGGGAAGTGGAACTTTCTTT	CAISEPQGSGTFF
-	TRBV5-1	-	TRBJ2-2	TGCGCCAGCAGCTTAGAAACAGGCCCCGGGGAGCTGTTTTTT	CASSLETGPGELFF
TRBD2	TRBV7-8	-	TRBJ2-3	TGTGCCAGCAGCGAACGTGGCGGGGGGCCAGATACGCAGTATTTT	CASSERGGGPDTQYF
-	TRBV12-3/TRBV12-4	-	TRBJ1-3	TGTGTCGCGGGCTCTGGAAACACCATATATTTT	CVAGSGNTIYF
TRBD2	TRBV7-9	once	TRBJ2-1	TGTGCCAGCCCGTGGGGGGGGGATTGGGATGAGCAGTTCTTC	CASPWGGDWDEQFF